The 8 T cell receptor beta chains reported below all come from one sample, sequenced in a study of cytomegalovirus exposure and HLA in healthy donors. This PCR relied on a set of 60 Vbeta primers and 13 Jbeta primers. Here immunoSEQ multiplex PCR was the method, and the copy in TCRdb shows in-frame clones only, minus some. The sample shows roughly 130,000 clones, about four fifths of them seen only once. Sequenced sample: PBMCs. These receptors were collected from a man between 18 and 29 years old in good health and CMV-seronegative.

This clone was recorded a few times. The limits of the CDR3 on the DNA are not certain, so only TCRdb's listed CDR3 is given. This chain joins TRBV2 and TRBJ1-1. The CDR3 spans 13 amino acids, including both terminal residues. Looked up from germline, CDR1 is SNHLY and CDR2 is FYNNEI. CDR3 in amino acids: CASILTFGGEAFF.

The CDR3 DNA reads as TGTGCCAGCAGCCCAGACAGGGCTGGGGCCAACGTCCTGACTTTC. This sequence encodes CASSPDRAGANVLTF. The chain employs TRBV28 and TRBJ2-6; 7 bases map to TRBD1. The junction had 4 bases not matched to a gene; V was cut back by 6 bases and J by 2 bases. This CDR3 contains 15 residues. Germline V gene data show CDR1 as MDHEN and CDR2 as SYDVKM. Full variable domain (rest looked up from reference TRBV28 and TRBJ2-6): DVKVTQSSRYLVKRTGEKVFLECVQDMDHENMFWYRQDPGLGLRLIYFSYDVKMKEKGDIPEGYSVSREKKERFSLILESASTNQTSMYLCASSPDRAGANVLTFGAGSRLTVL.

J is TRBJ2-5 and V is TRBV30; tentatively, D is TRBD2 (5 bases). Trimming took off 6 bases at V and 4 bases at J, with 18 bases between the two ends. The CDR3 spans 14 residues. Germline CDR1 is GTSNPN and CDR2 is SVGIG (reference sequence). The CDR3 sequence: CACLRTDRGETQYF. CDR3 coding DNA: TGTGCCTGCCTACGGACGGACCGGGGAGAGACCCAGTACTTC.

This sequence joins TRBV4-2 and TRBJ2-7; possible D gene TRBD1, 6 bases. This CDR3 contains 15 residues. The V end lost 1 base, the J end lost 5 bases, and 15 bases lay between the germline ends. CDR1 and CDR2 from the germline V gene are LGHNA and YNFKEQ. The DNA for the CDR3 is TGTGCCAGCAGCCAAGCTTTCCCACAGGGACACGAGCAGTACTTC. Translated, it gives CASSQAFPQGHEQYF.

The chain combines TRBV29-1 with TRBJ2-3; TRBD2 matches at 8 bases. This CDR3 contains 12 residues. Germline loops: CDR1 SQVTM, CDR2 ANQGSEA. The junction had 2 bases not matched to a gene; V was cut back by 4 bases and J by 5 bases. CDR3 coding DNA: TGCAGCGTTGCAGCGGGAGAAGATACGCAGTATTTT. It yields the protein CSVAAGEDTQYF.

There are a few counts of this clone. Without the conserved terminal phenylalanine or tryptophan, this CDR3 likely stems from a read error. The DNA is omitted, as the CDR3 cannot be located on it reliably, and the CDR3 follows TCRdb's listing. V and J are TRBV21-1 and TRBJ2-7; the table calls TRBD1, which could not be checked here. TRBV21-1 is described as a pseudogene. The CDR3 is made up of 14 amino acids, end residues included. CDR3: CASRSRELTGPGPG.

V gene TRBV6-1 combines with J gene TRBJ2-3; D unresolved. V was pared by 4 bases and J by 7 bases, with 18 bases between. The CDR3 loop spans 15 amino acids. Germline CDR1 and CDR2: MNHNS and SASEGT. The CDR3 sequence: CASSVELTNLNTQYF. The CDR3 nucleotides read TGTGCCAGCAGTGTGGAACTAACCAACCTCAATACGCAGTATTTT.

The chain recombines TRBV21-1 with TRBJ1-5; no check of the table's D call, TRBD1, against the DNA was made. TRBV21-1 represents a pseudogene. The CDR3 runs to 17 residues. The CDR3 coding sequence is TGTGCCAGCAGCAAAATGGACAGCGAGGATAGCAATCAGCCCCAGCATTTT. It yields the protein CASSKMDSEDSNQPQHF.